Below, 26 T cell receptor beta chains from the same sample are listed, as sequenced in a study of blood T cell repertoires in COVID-19. Only in-frame clones appear in the TCRdb table, and some are missing; sequencing was by immunoSEQ multiplex PCR. The sample contains 200,000 to 250,000 clones, about nine tenths of which appear only once. Sample: peripheral blood. These receptors came from a woman aged 45-65 years with acute or convalescent COVID-19.

This chain connects TRBV5-1 to TRBJ2-2; 10 bases align to TRBD1. Germline values: CDR1 SGHRS, CDR2 YFSETQ. This CDR3 spans 15 amino acids. The trim removed 4 bases at V and 6 bases at J, leaving 6 bases unmatched. Here the CDR3 reads CASSQTGGAAGELFF. CDR3 sequence (DNA): TGCGCCAGCAGCCAGACAGGGGGCGCGGCCGGGGAGCTGTTTTTT. Variable domain in full (rest from reference TRBV5-1 and TRBJ2-2): KAGVTQTPRYLIKTRGQQVTLSCSPISGHRSVSWYQQTPGQGLQFLFEYFSETQRNKGNFPGRFSGRQFSNSRSEMNVSTLELGDSALYLCASSQTGGAAGELFFGEGSRLTVL.

This rearrangement joins TRBV19 to TRBJ1-6, with D perhaps matching TRBD1 (6 bases). Trimming cost V 3 bases and J 6 bases, with 21 bases left between them. The germline V gene encodes CDR1 LNHDA and CDR2 SQIVND (reference sequence). This CDR3 region has 18 residues. This CDR3 is CASSITGLPQITNSPLHF. CDR3 DNA: TGTGCCAGTAGTATTACAGGGCTTCCACAAATAACTAATTCACCCCTCCACTTT.

The rearrangement links TRBV27 to TRBJ2-1; 10 positions agree with TRBD1. With V trimmed by 5 bases and J by 5 bases, 12 bases remained unmatched. This CDR3 has 17 residues. CDR1 MNHEY and CDR2 SMNVEV come from the germline V gene (reference sequence). The CDR3 nucleotides read TGTGCCAGCAGTCTAATTGCCGGGACAGGGGTAAACAATGAGCAGTTCTTC. Encoded protein: CASSLIAGTGVNNEQFF.

V is TRBV7-2 and J is TRBJ1-1; D is possibly TRBD1 (5 bases). Looked up from germline, CDR1 is SGHTA and CDR2 is FQGNSA. Deletions cut 2 bases from V and 5 bases from J, with 15 bases between. The CDR3 loop spans 15 amino acids. CDR3 sequence: CASSLTAGKETEAFF. DNA of the CDR3: TGTGCCAGCAGCTTAACGGCAGGGAAGGAGACTGAAGCTTTCTTT. The variable domain in full, with the rest retrieved from reference TRBV7-2 and TRBJ1-1, is GAGVSQSPSNKVTEKGKDVELRCDPISGHTALYWYRQSLGQGLEFLIYFQGNSAPDKSGLPSDRFSAERTGGSVSTLTIQRTQQEDSAVYLCASSLTAGKETEAFFGQGTRLTVV.

This chain connects TRBV7-6 to TRBJ2-7; 11 nucleotides agree with TRBD1. The CDR3 has 16 residues. The V gene's germline CDR1 is SGHVS and CDR2 FNYEAQ. With 1 base clipped from V and 2 bases from J, the junction kept 4 bases outside the gene matches. The CDR3 here is CASSLGAGQGAYEQYF. CDR3 DNA sequence: TGTGCCAGCAGCTTAGGAGCGGGACAGGGGGCCTACGAGCAGTACTTC.

The chain recombines TRBV12-3 or TRBV12-4 with TRBJ1-5, with D perhaps TRBD1 (5 bases). Between the trimmed V and J ends, which lost 4 bases and 6 bases, there was a span of 10 bases. CDR3 length: 13 amino acids. The DNA for the CDR3 is TGTGCCAGCAGTTATGGGGGGACTCAGCCCCAGCATTTT. This sequence encodes CASSYGGTQPQHF.

The chain uses TRBV4-1 and TRBJ1-5, with D unclear. The CDR3 covers 14 residues. The V gene lost 2 bases and the J gene lost 0 bases, with 5 bases spanning the gap. Germline CDR1 is MGHRA and CDR2 is YSYEKL. The CDR3 region is CASSQPGSNQPQHF. The DNA for the CDR3 is TGCGCCAGCAGCCAACCCGGTAGCAATCAGCCCCAGCATTTT.

In its sample, this clone was seen a few times. The V gene is TRBV7-2, the J gene TRBJ2-7, with a tentative D call TRBD1 (6 bases). CDR3 length equals 13 residues. Germline assignment: CDR1 SGHTA and CDR2 FQGNSA. With 4 bases removed from V and 2 bases from J, the gap between germline ends came to 9 bases. CDR3 in amino acids: CASSSRTAYEQYF. The DNA of the CDR3 is TGTGCCAGCAGCTCCCGGACAGCCTACGAGCAGTACTTC.

This clone was seen just once. The V and J genes are TRBV5-5 and TRBJ1-2; 7 bases agree with TRBD1. The CDR3 consists of 14 residues. Germline lookup yields CDR1 SGHKS and CDR2 YYEKEE (reference sequence). The trim removed 2 bases at V and 4 bases at J, leaving 5 bases unmatched. Written as DNA, the CDR3 is TGTGCCAGCAGCTTCAGGGGGGATTTCTATGGCTACACCTTC. This gives the protein CASSFRGDFYGYTF.

The V call is TRBV15, the J call TRBJ2-1; TRBD2 matches at 7 bases. Trimming removed 1 base from V and 8 bases from J; junction bases left unmatched: 5. The CDR3 extends over 14 amino acids. Germline CDR1 and CDR2: LNHNV and YYDKDF (reference sequence). CDR3 bases: TGTGCCACCAGCAGAGGAGACCGGGGGGATGAGCAGTTCTTC. It encodes CATSRGDRGDEQFF.

This CDR3 reads CASSQDYLTDTQYF. CDR3 nucleotide sequence: TGTGCCAGCAGCCAAGACTATCTCACAGATACGCAGTATTTT. The rearrangement joins TRBV11-2 to TRBJ2-3, with a tentative D call TRBD2 (5 bases). The germline V gene encodes CDR1 SGHAT and CDR2 FQNNGV. The CDR3 covers 14 residues. The V gene lost 5 bases and the J gene lost 2 bases, with 11 bases spanning the gap.

The V and J genes are TRBV5-6 and TRBJ2-3; the match to TRBD2 covers 16 bases. The CDR3 consists of 18 residues. Germline CDR1 reads SGHDT; CDR2 reads YYEEEE. The V segment lost 4 bases and the J segment 1 base; nucleotides outside the gene matches: 6. The CDR3: CASSQGLAGGLGTDTQYF. In DNA, the CDR3 is TGTGCCAGCAGCCAGGGACTAGCGGGGGGGTTGGGCACAGATACGCAGTATTTT.

The sample holds one count of this clone. The J gene is TRBJ2-1, the V gene TRBV14, with TRBD2 matching 11 bases. V dropped 7 bases and J dropped 5; count of bases not matched to a gene: 4. This CDR3 spans 14 amino acids. The germline CDR1 and CDR2 sequences are SGHDN and FVKESK. The CDR3 bases are TGTGCCAGCACCGGGACTAGCGGTCACAATGAGCAGTTCTTC. Translating gives CASTGTSGHNEQFF.

The CDR3 DNA follows: TGTGCCAGCAGCTTGTACTACGAGCAGTACTTC. This codes for CASSLYYEQYF. The chain employs TRBV5-8 and TRBJ2-7; no clear D gene. This CDR3 comprises 11 residues. Trimming pared 1 base from V and 3 bases from J, leaving 2 bases between. Germline-derived CDR1 and CDR2 are SGHTS and YDEGEE.

J is TRBJ2-1 and V is TRBV9; 9 bases are a match to TRBD2. V shed 1 base, J shed 5 bases, and the junction held 4 bases outside the gene matches. Germline V gives CDR1 SGDLS, CDR2 YYNGEE. The CDR3 extends over 15 amino acids. The CDR3 region has the DNA TGTGCCAGCAGCGTAAGCGGGGGGACAGACAATGAGCAGTTCTTC. This encodes CASSVSGGTDNEQFF.

V and J are TRBV11-2 and TRBJ1-1; D is uncertain. V shed 3 bases and J shed 1 base, with 12 bases lying between them. Germline CDR1 and CDR2: SGHAT and FQNNGV. The CDR3 contains 15 residues. DNA of the CDR3: TGTGCCAGCAGCTTCGCTAATATTGGGAACACTGAAGCTTTCTTT. It specifies CASSFANIGNTEAFF.

V and J are TRBV12-3 or TRBV12-4 and TRBJ1-2; tentative D call: TRBD1 (6 bases). V lost 1 base and J 7 bases, leaving 10 bases between the germline ends. CDR3 length equals 13 residues. The CDR3 here is CASSLGGGSGYTF. The CDR3 DNA reads TGTGCCAGCAGTTTAGGCGGGGGCAGTGGCTACACCTTC.

The CDR3: CASSLAGWGDNYGYTF. DNA of the CDR3: TGCGCCAGCAGCTTGGCCGGTTGGGGGGATAACTATGGCTACACCTTC. The chain recombines TRBV5-1 with TRBJ1-2; weak D call: TRBD1 (5 bases). The CDR3 contains 16 residues. CDR1 and CDR2 (germline): SGHRS, YFSETQ. Trimming took 0 bases from V and 1 from J, leaving 13 bases between them.

This sequence joins TRBV5-5 and TRBJ1-4; the D gene is possibly TRBD1 (6 bases). V lost 0 bases to trimming and J lost 4 bases, with 7 bases between them. The CDR3 contains 14 residues. Germline V gene sequence: CDR1 SGHKS, CDR2 YYEKEE (reference sequence). As DNA, the CDR3 is TGTGCCAGCAGCTTGGAAGGGGGTAATGAAAAACTGTTTTTT. As protein: CASSLEGGNEKLFF. Full variable domain (remainder filled in from reference TRBV5-5 and TRBJ1-4): DAGVTQSPTHLIKTRGQQVTLRCSPISGHKSVSWYQQVLGQGPQFIFQYYEKEERGRGNFPDRFSARQFPNYSSELNVNALLLGDSALYLCASSLEGGNEKLFFGSGTQLSVL.

The chain recombines TRBV5-1 with TRBJ2-7; a weak D match, TRBD1 (6 bases). The CDR3 covers 13 residues. V was trimmed by 2 bases and J by 3 bases, leaving 9 bases between them. Germline assignment: CDR1 SGHRS and CDR2 YFSETQ. In DNA form, the CDR3 reads TGCGCCAGCAGCTTTGGACAGAACTACGAGCAGTACTTC. Its translation: CASSFGQNYEQYF.

The gene calls are TRBV4-1 and TRBJ2-1, with 15 bases fitting TRBD2. The germline V gene has CDR1 MGHRA and CDR2 YSYEKL. The CDR3 covers 15 residues. The ends lost 4 bases at V and 6 bases at J; junction bases unmatched: 1. The CDR3 nucleotides are TGCGCCAGCAGCCGGGGACTAGCGGGAGGCAATGAGCAGTTCTTC. This encodes CASSRGLAGGNEQFF.

The rearrangement joins TRBV4-1 to TRBJ2-2, with 11 bases aligning to TRBD2. V lost 1 base to trimming and J lost 8 bases; unmatched junction nucleotides: 0. The CDR3 sequence is 14 residues long. Germline lookup yields CDR1 MGHRA and CDR2 YSYEKL. CDR3 nucleotide sequence: TGCGCCAGCAGCCAAGGACTAGCGGGAGGGGAGCTGTTTTTT. Translated: CASSQGLAGGELFF.

The chain carries TRBV19 and TRBJ1-1, with a possible D match to TRBD1 (5 bases). Germline V lookup: CDR1 LNHDA, CDR2 SQIVND (reference sequence). The CDR3 has 15 amino acids. Trimming removed 6 bases at V and 2 bases at J, with 16 bases between. The CDR3 region is CASRGRGDLNTEAFF. The CDR3 coding sequence is TGTGCCAGTAGAGGTCGGGGGGACCTCAACACTGAAGCTTTCTTT.

This clone turned up a few times. The chain uses TRBV29-1 and TRBJ2-7; D may be TRBD1 (5 bases). Trimming shortened V by 4 bases and J by 1 base, and 14 bases separated the two germline ends. Germline CDR1 SQVTM, CDR2 ANQGSEA. The CDR3 contains 14 residues. The DNA for the CDR3 is TGCAGCGTTGTACTCCAGACAGTTTCCTACGAGCAGTACTTC. Translating gives CSVVLQTVSYEQYF.

This clone has more than one count but fewer than ten. The chain joins TRBV2 to TRBJ2-1; 10 nucleotides agree with TRBD2. CDR1 and CDR2 from the germline V gene are SNHLY and FYNNEI. The V segment lost 6 bases and the J segment 0 bases; nucleotides outside the gene matches: 2. The CDR3 contains 15 residues. This CDR3 reads CASRSSGGSYNEQFF. The CDR3 DNA follows: TGTGCCAGCAGGTCTAGCGGGGGCTCCTACAATGAGCAGTTCTTC. The full variable domain, completed using reference TRBV2 and TRBJ2-1, is EPEVTQTPSHQVTQMGQEVILRCVPISNHLYFYWYRQILGQKVEFLVSFYNNEISEKSEIFDDQFSVERPDGSNFTLKIRSTKLEDSAMYFCASRSSGGSYNEQFFGPGTRLTVL.

This chain joins TRBV30 and TRBJ2-3; D may be TRBD2 (5 bases). V gave up 1 base and J gave up 0 bases, with 17 bases separating them. Germline lookup yields CDR1 GTSNPN and CDR2 SVGIG (reference sequence). CDR3 length equals 17 residues. The CDR3 sequence is CAWSARRLRGSTDTQYF. CDR3 coding DNA: TGTGCCTGGAGTGCCCGAAGACTCCGGGGTAGCACAGATACGCAGTATTTT.